The subject of this entry is one TCR beta chain. Which antigen it targets is not known. The method was 5' RACE. For each TCR library, 3,500 to 4,500 ng of total RNA was used. For each sample, cDNA synthesis with SMARTScribe reverse transcriptase was split into eight separate reactions. During cDNA synthesis, template switching was used to introduce unique molecular identifiers that contained a 6-nucleotide sample barcode. TCRalpha and TCRbeta cDNA was amplified in two nested PCRs of about 17 and 10 cycles, and bead purification was carried out after each PCR. Before amplification, cDNA was treated with uracil DNA-glycosylase and purified using the QIAquick PCR purification kit. In the second PCR, Illumina TruSeq-compatible adapters and sample-specific barcodes were added. Library quality and concentration were checked on TapeStation and Qubit, and libraries were pooled at about 5 ng each. The pooled libraries were sequenced with 2 x 100 bp reads and custom sequencing primers on an Illumina HiSeq2500 single-index Rapid Run. Concerning the study's data processing: MiGEC version 1.2.6 was used for UMI-based consensus assembly to correct PCR and sequencing errors. MiXCR version 2.1.1 was used for V(D)J alignment, clonotype assembly and CDR3 extraction. To normalise gene usage, clonotype sharing and MAIT/NKT TCR abundance, the top 1000, 10 000 and 20 000 clonotypes in each sample were analysed. After downsampling to 27 000 UMIs, diversity was calculated as the inverse Simpson index using the vegan R package. Paired Mann-Whitney U tests were applied to discordant twin pairs, with Benjamini-Hochberg correction for multiple testing. TCRdb reprocessed the reads; each CDR3 protein sequence makes one entry, and DNA is unavailable. The V and J calls reflect TCRdb's pipeline rather than the authors' work. The sample's table covers about 380,000 distinct CDR3 sequences. Around 2.6% of the sample is held by the ten biggest clonotypes.

From each donor, a roughly 2.3 ml peripheral blood sample was collected into PAXgene tubes and stored at -80 degrees C. Without T cell sorting, total RNA was isolated from whole blood using the PAXgene blood miRNA kit on an automated QIAcube. Peripheral blood from monozygotic twin pairs who were concordant or discordant for inflammatory bowel disease underwent deep TCRalpha and TCRbeta repertoire profiling using unique molecular barcoding. Smoking habits were recorded for all twin pairs, and individuals were classified as current, former or never smokers. From its cysteine to its phenylalanine, the CDR3 spans 16 amino acids. The record lacks a DNA sequence. Via the germline V gene (reference sequence), CDR1 is LGHDT and CDR2 YNNKEL. The record originates from a study of monozygotic twins with inflammatory bowel disease (dated by TCRdb to about 2019). At the level of the whole study: The complete study included approximately 30 monozygotic twin pairs: 19 IBD-discordant Danish pairs and nine German pairs, of which four were IBD-concordant and five were IBD-discordant. The search for disease-associated traits relied mainly on comparing, within discordant pairs, IBD patients with their genetically identical healthy co-twins. Each individual had, on average, about 151 000 unique TCRalpha sequences and 181 000 unique TCRbeta sequences available for analysis.

Beyond this particular receptor, the publication reports: No single strong signal or clonotype linked to IBD turned up in the results, so the idea that one exists was not supported. Measured by the inverse Simpson index, TCRbeta repertoire diversity was lower in IBD patients than in their healthy co-twins. Because patients were on differing immunosuppressive treatments, the repertoires may have picked up extra background noise and inter-individual variability. The analysis was unable to tell different T cell subtypes apart. Concordant and discordant twins showed no difference in repertoire similarity, possibly because of limited statistical power. Fewer clonotypes were shared with other individuals by IBD patients than by healthy twins, most markedly in patients showing signs of disease activity.

The chain is made from TRBV3-1 and TRBJ2-7; the D call from TCRdb, TRBD1, cannot be confirmed without DNA. This sequence originates from a human donor with ulcerative colitis or Crohn's disease, or a healthy co-twin of an affected twin (not recorded which). The source material was blood. This receptor carries the CDR3 CASNRGQGTPSYEQYF.